The 21 T cell receptor beta chains below all came from one sample that was sequenced in a study of shared clonotypes between healthy human individuals. Sequencing used immunoSEQ multiplex PCR; TCRdb keeps in-frame clones, though not all of them. The sample consists of 2 million to 3 million clones, roughly 93% of them appearing once. The specimen was naive CD4+ T cells from PBMCs. Subset described: CD45RA+ positively selected. Receptors originate from a man younger than 35 in good health. Some clones in this sample may be carry-over from other donors' samples.

The chain couples TRBV4-1 to TRBJ2-7; 7 nucleotides line up with TRBD2. In germline, CDR1 is MGHRA, CDR2 YSYEKL. CDR3 size: 15 residues. J was trimmed by 2 bases and V by 1 base; bases with no gene match: 5. CDR3 nucleotide sequence: TGCGCCAGCAGCCAAGCCCCGGGAGGTGCCTACGAGCAGTACTTC. Translating gives CASSQAPGGAYEQYF.

The CDR3 DNA is TGCGCCAGCAGACCCTTTCCTGGACGGGTTATAACTAATGAAAAACTGTTTTTT. Residues: CASRPFPGRVITNEKLFF. The chain uses TRBV4-1 and TRBJ1-4, with no clear D. The CDR3 sequence is 18 residues long. Looked up from germline, CDR1 is MGHRA and CDR2 is YSYEKL. The V end was cut by 6 bases, the J end by 1 base, with 21 bases between.

The chain is built from TRBV2 and TRBJ1-4; 8 bases fit TRBD1. The germline V gene encodes CDR1 SNHLY and CDR2 FYNNEI. This CDR3 is built from 16 residues. V was pared by 6 bases and J by 2 bases, with 8 bases of the junction left unmatched. The CDR3 bases are TGTGCCAGCAGCTTAGACAGGGGAATGACTAATGAAAAACTGTTTTTT. It codes for CASSLDRGMTNEKLFF.

This sequence joins TRBV29-1 and TRBJ1-2, with 8 bases that match TRBD1. Germline CDR1 reads SQVTM; CDR2 reads ANQGSEA. CDR3 length: 14 residues. The trim removed 4 bases at V and 0 bases at J, leaving 4 bases unmatched. Here the CDR3 DNA reads TGCAGCGTTGGAGGACAGGGATCTAACTATGGCTACACCTTC. Its translation is CSVGGQGSNYGYTF.

The genes are TRBV29-1 and TRBJ2-3, with D unclear. The CDR3 length is 18 residues. CDR1 and CDR2 (germline): SQVTM, ANQGSEA. The V and J ends lost 2 bases and 0 bases respectively, with 21 bases between them. The CDR3 spells CSVESQGLADTSTDTQYF. The CDR3 region has the DNA TGCAGCGTTGAATCCCAAGGGTTGGCGGATACTAGCACAGATACGCAGTATTTT.

The chain carries TRBV7-8 and TRBJ2-1, with a possible D match to TRBD2 (6 bases). The CDR3 loop spans 17 amino acids. CDR1 and CDR2 (germline): SGHVS, FQNEAQ. V lost 5 bases and J 8 bases, leaving 25 bases between the germline ends. In DNA, the CDR3 is TGTGCCAGCAGCCAACGCGCGGGACTCTTAAGGGGCGATGAGCAGTTCTTC. This gives the protein CASSQRAGLLRGDEQFF.

J is TRBJ1-1 and V is TRBV5-1; a weak D match, TRBD1 (5 bases). The CDR3 has 13 amino acids. V was pared by 2 bases and J by 4 bases, with 9 bases between. Per the germline V gene, CDR1 is SGHRS and CDR2 is YFSETQ. The CDR3 here is CASSLQASTEAFF. The CDR3 DNA is TGCGCCAGCAGCTTACAGGCCTCCACTGAAGCTTTCTTT.

This rearrangement joins TRBV28 to TRBJ2-2; D perhaps matches TRBD1 (6 bases). Germline V gene lookup returns CDR1 MDHEN and CDR2 SYDVKM. The CDR3 runs 14 residues. The V end lost 6 bases, the J end lost 7 bases, and 15 bases lay between the germline ends. For the CDR3, the DNA is TGTGCCAGCAGCCTCCGGACAGTGTTCGGGGAGCTGTTTTTT. Its translation is CASSLRTVFGELFF.

A few counts support this clone. Other nucleotide sequences from this sample produce the same CDR3. This chain joins TRBV7-9 and TRBJ1-1; unclear D gene. V lost 3 bases to trimming and J lost 4 bases, with 6 bases between them. Germline V lookup: CDR1 SEHNR, CDR2 FQNEAQ (reference sequence). This CDR3 has 12 amino acids. Here the CDR3 DNA reads TGTGCCAGCAGCTTTCCGGGCACTGAAGCTTTCTTT. It codes for CASSFPGTEAFF. The whole variable domain, remainder taken from reference TRBV7-9 and TRBJ1-1, is DTGVSQNPRHKITKRGQNVTFRCDPISEHNRLYWYRQTLGQGPEFLTYFQNEAQLEKSRLLSDRFSAERPKGSFSTLEIQRTEQGDSAMYLCASSFPGTEAFFGQGTRLTVV.

In the case of this clone: Other DNA sequences from this sample encode an identical CDR3 as well. This chain joins TRBV25-1 and TRBJ2-5; D might be TRBD1 (5 bases). The last part of the DNA fits TRBJ2-7 better; the J call may be wrong. This CDR3 contains 13 residues. Per germline, CDR1 MGHDK and CDR2 SYGVNS. In DNA form, the CDR3 reads TGTGCCAGCAGTGTCGCAGGGACCTACGAGCAGTACTTC. As protein: CASSVAGTYEQYF.

This chain connects TRBV5-1 to TRBJ2-1, with 7 bases lining up with TRBD1. There are 15 residues in the CDR3. Germline loops: CDR1 SGHRS, CDR2 YFSETQ. With V trimmed by 4 bases and J by 0 bases, 4 bases remained unmatched. Here the CDR3 reads CASSTGTASYNEQFF. DNA of the CDR3: TGCGCCAGCAGCACCGGGACAGCCTCCTACAATGAGCAGTTCTTC.

The chain joins TRBV11-3 to TRBJ2-7; 7 bases align to TRBD1. With V trimmed by 2 bases and J by 4 bases, 5 bases remained unmatched. CDR1 is SGHNT and CDR2 is YENEEA in the germline V gene. The CDR3 spans 14 residues. The CDR3 region is CASSLTGQIYEQYF. The CDR3 DNA sequence: TGTGCCAGCAGCTTAACGGGACAGATATACGAGCAGTACTTC.

This chain connects TRBV6-6 to TRBJ2-7, with 7 bases that match TRBD1. V shed 6 bases, J shed 5 bases, and the junction held 7 bases outside the gene matches. Germline values: CDR1 MNHNY, CDR2 SVGAGI (reference sequence). The CDR3 length is 13 residues. The CDR3: CASSQTGEHEQYF. The CDR3 region has the DNA TGTGCCAGCAGCCAAACAGGGGAGCACGAGCAGTACTTC.

V usage is TRBV4-2 and J usage is TRBJ2-1, with D possibly matching TRBD1 (6 bases). The CDR3 is 16 residues long. Germline V gene sequence: CDR1 LGHNA, CDR2 YNFKEQ. V was cut by 0 bases and J by 4 bases, with 13 bases left in between. The CDR3 nucleotides read TGTGCCAGCAGCCAAGACCTCAGGGGCGGGTACAATGAGCAGTTCTTC. It translates to CASSQDLRGGYNEQFF.

The chain is built from TRBV5-4 and TRBJ2-7; 8 nucleotides line up with TRBD2. From germline, CDR1 is SGHNT and CDR2 YYREEE (reference sequence). Trimming cost V 3 bases and J 3 bases; bases outside gene matches: 8. The CDR3 runs to 15 residues. As DNA, the CDR3 is TGTGCCAGCAGCTCGGGCCCGGGACTAGACTACGAGCAGTACTTC. It translates to CASSSGPGLDYEQYF.

The V call is TRBV6-1, the J call TRBJ1-5; D possibly corresponds to TRBD1 (6 bases). Deletions cut 9 bases from V and 7 bases from J, with 16 bases between. The CDR3 covers 13 residues. Germline V CDR1 and CDR2: MNHNS, SASEGT. The CDR3, as DNA: TGTGCCAGTCATGGAAACAGGGTGCAGCCCCAGCATTTT. Translating gives CASHGNRVQPQHF.

The chain is built from TRBV2 and TRBJ1-4, with D possibly TRBD1 on 5 matching bases. Germline V gene lookup returns CDR1 SNHLY and CDR2 FYNNEI. Deletions cut 4 bases from V and 7 bases from J, with 16 bases between. This CDR3 is built from 15 residues. The CDR3 DNA sequence: TGTGCCAGCAGTGTTAGGGGAGGAAGGAGTGAAAAACTGTTTTTT. As protein: CASSVRGGRSEKLFF.

The V call is TRBV5-1, the J call TRBJ1-1; D is undetermined. Trimming stripped 6 bases from V and 8 bases from J, with 14 bases between. The CDR3 is made up of 12 amino acids. Germline CDR1 and CDR2: SGHRS and YFSETQ. The CDR3: CASTPGGPEAFF. The CDR3 DNA sequence: TGCGCCAGCACCCCGGGTGGGCCCGAAGCTTTCTTT.

The CDR3, as DNA: TGTGCCAGCTCAATCTTTCCGGGACTGGAGGGCGAGCAGTACTTC. This gives the protein CASSIFPGLEGEQYF. The chain joins TRBV18 to TRBJ2-7, with a possible D match to TRBD2 (6 bases). Germline V gene sequence: CDR1 KGHSH, CDR2 LQKENI. The CDR3 loop spans 15 amino acids. The V end was cut by 5 bases, the J end by 6 bases, with 20 bases between.

The V gene is TRBV28, the J gene TRBJ1-2; perhaps TRBD1 as D (6 bases). The CDR3 totals 16 residues. Trimming took 6 bases from V and 0 from J, leaving 17 bases between them. Germline assignment: CDR1 MDHEN and CDR2 SYDVKM. CDR3 residues: CASSLFGSGANYGYTF. The CDR3 DNA reads TGTGCCAGCAGCCTGTTCGGCTCAGGGGCTAACTATGGCTACACCTTC.

The chain carries TRBV6-1 and TRBJ2-3; weak D call: TRBD2 (6 bases). This CDR3 region has 14 residues. V was trimmed by 8 bases and J by 3 bases, leaving 15 bases between them. Germline loops: CDR1 MNHNS, CDR2 SASEGT. The chain's CDR3 is CASGPGRETDTQYF. The CDR3 nucleotides are TGTGCCAGCGGCCCGGGACGGGAGACAGATACGCAGTATTTT.